This T cell receptor beta chain was captured by sequencing in a study of blood T cell repertoires in COVID-19. The wider study: Nucleic acid was either cDNA or gDNA, and it came from T cells, B-cell-depleted T cells, or PBMCs.

There are a few counts of this clone. Clones were read by immunoSEQ multiplex PCR, and TCRdb kept only the in-frame ones, dropping some. This sample has 110,000 or so clones, with more than 70% found just once. Per germline, CDR1 LGHDT and CDR2 YNNKEL (reference sequence). J was trimmed by 3 bases and V by 5 bases; bases with no gene match: 3. The CDR3 length is 13 residues. The specimen was peripheral blood. The clonotype comes from a woman aged 55-75 years with COVID-19, enrolled during active disease. The rearrangement uses TRBV3-1 (or the pseudogene TRBV3-2) and TRBJ2-5; 7 bases align to TRBD1. CDR3 DNA sequence: TGTGCCAGCAGCGATACAGGGGAAGAGACCCAGTACTTC. This sequence encodes CASSDTGEETQYF.